The entry below describes one T cell receptor beta chain. What it recognizes is unknown. The germline V gene encodes CDR1 SGHVS and CDR2 FQNEAQ. Trimming stripped 1 base from V and 3 bases from J, with 6 bases between. The CDR3 covers 13 residues. These data come from a study of OX40 agonist ivuxolimab in advanced cancers. On the study more broadly: Ivuxolimab is a fully human IgG2 antibody that activates OX40 (CD134). Three patients, one with hepatocellular carcinoma and two with cutaneous melanoma, responded partially.

Here immunoSEQ multiplex PCR was the method, and the copy in TCRdb shows in-frame clones only, minus some. The repertoire includes 95,000 to 150,000 clones, roughly 93% of them detected once, and roughly 0.15% sits in the top ten. Study observations and caveats: Among T cells, CD8+ cells averaged more expanded clones than CD4+ cells. At 0.1 to 3.0 mg/kg, CD4+ and CD8+ blood T cells expanded clonally by week 6.

J is TRBJ1-1 and V is TRBV7-8; D perhaps matches TRBD1 (5 bases). The sequenced sample was CD4+ or CD8+ T cells sorted from blood, obtained in a trial of the OX40 agonist ivuxolimab. This receptor was identified in an adult with an advanced solid tumor such as melanoma, head and neck, liver or kidney cancer. For the CDR3, the DNA is TGTGCCAGCAGCTTAGGAGGGGACACTGAAGCTTTCTTT. Translation gives CASSLGGDTEAFF.